One and the same sample provided the 17 T cell receptor beta chains below, sequenced in a study of molecular identifiers for immune sequencing clone quantification. TCRdb re-called the PCR reads through MiXCR, storing one row per CDR3 protein. Counted here are over 300,000 distinct CDR3 sequences, under 25% occurring once; the ten biggest clones make up roughly 0.7%. The specimen sequenced was naive CD8+ T cells from blood, with Jurkat cell RNA spiked in. The subset here: FACS-sorted CD8+CD4-CCR7+CD45RA+ naive T cells. These TCRs come from a human donor in good health. Some libraries in this study had Jurkat cell RNA spiked in.

This clonotype was found a few times. The chain couples TRBV27 to TRBJ1-4, with TRBD1 matching over 7 bases. J lost 13 bases, V lost 5 bases, and 7 bases had no gene match. The CDR3 totals 12 residues. Germline CDR1 MNHEY, CDR2 SMNVEV (reference sequence). CDR3 DNA: TGTGCCAGCAGTACCCCACAGGGGCCACTGTTTTTT. Protein product: CASSTPQGPLFF.

On this clonotype: Given a much more abundant clone one base away, this may be a read error. This chain connects TRBV20-1 to TRBJ2-7; D gene unclear. CDR3 length: 15 residues. In germline, CDR1 is DFQATT, CDR2 SNEGSKA (reference sequence). The DNA of the CDR3 is TGCAGTGCTCGGCCCGACCCGGGCCCAGCCTACGAGCAGCACTTC. It yields the protein CSARPDPGPAYEQHF.

This clonotype showed up just a few times. This sequence joins TRBV7-9 and TRBJ2-7; D remains unclear. Germline V gives CDR1 SEHNR, CDR2 FQNEAQ (reference sequence). CDR3 length equals 14 residues. V was shortened by 5 bases and J by 3 bases, with 14 bases between the two germline ends. The CDR3 region has the DNA TGTGCCAGCAGCCATACGTCCAACTTCTACGAGCAGTACTTC. Translation: CASSHTSNFYEQYF.

This clonotype was seen at least ten times. The chain has TRBV5-1 and TRBJ2-3; 9 positions match TRBD2. In germline, CDR1 is SGHRS, CDR2 YFSETQ. The CDR3 loop spans 16 amino acids. J lost 4 bases, V lost 2 bases, and 8 bases had no gene match. CDR3 sequence reads: CASSLLTSGSADTQYF. Written as DNA, the CDR3 is TGCGCCAGCAGCTTACTGACTAGCGGAAGCGCAGATACGCAGTATTTT.

A few counts support this clonotype. The chain couples TRBV6-1 to TRBJ1-1, with no clear D. V was cut by 8 bases and J by 0 bases, with 13 bases left in between. Germline V gives CDR1 MNHNS, CDR2 SASEGT. This CDR3 comprises 14 residues. CDR3 DNA: TGTGCCAGCCCTAATCAAGAGATGAACACTGAAGCTTTCTTT. Translated, it gives CASPNQEMNTEAFF.

This clonotype was counted between two and nine times. This sequence joins TRBV14 and TRBJ2-7; D is uncertain. This CDR3 spans 13 amino acids. Looked up from germline, CDR1 is SGHDN and CDR2 is FVKESK. The germline V and J ends were trimmed by 1 base and 3 bases, with 7 bases remaining between them. CDR3 protein: CASSQVTDYEQYF. CDR3 bases: TGTGCCAGCAGCCAAGTTACAGACTACGAGCAGTACTTC.

This clonotype came up many times. This chain's CDR3 is CASSLDRFEQYF. The CDR3 DNA reads TGTGCCAGCAGCTTAGATAGGTTCGAGCAGTACTTC. The chain links TRBV7-9 to TRBJ2-7; no clear D gene. The CDR3 has 12 residues. From germline, CDR1 is SEHNR and CDR2 FQNEAQ (reference sequence). The ends were cut back, 1 base at V and 6 bases at J, with 7 bases in the middle.

This chain uses TRBV7-9 with TRBJ2-4, with TRBD2 matching 7 bases. This CDR3 contains 10 residues. Germline V lookup: CDR1 SEHNR, CDR2 FQNEAQ (reference sequence). DNA for the CDR3: TGTGTCGCGGGAGAAAACATTCAGTACTTC. This sequence encodes CVAGENIQYF.

This clonotype was counted a few times. V and J are TRBV7-9 and TRBJ2-2; possibly TRBD2 for D (6 bases). This CDR3 is built from 17 residues. The germline CDR1 and CDR2 sequences are SEHNR and FQNEAQ (reference sequence). V was cut by 4 bases and J by 0 bases, with 15 bases left in between. CDR3: CASSSSQRVTNTGELFF. The DNA of the CDR3 is TGTGCCAGCAGCTCGTCTCAGCGGGTCACGAACACCGGGGAGCTGTTTTTT.

This clonotype has at least ten counts. The rearrangement links TRBV9 to TRBJ1-1; D not certain. Germline V gene lookup returns CDR1 SGDLS and CDR2 YYNGEE. Trimming left V 0 bases short and J 5 bases short, with 8 bases between. CDR3 size: 13 residues. The CDR3 region is CASSVGSRTEAFF. As DNA, the CDR3 is TGTGCCAGCAGCGTAGGTTCTAGAACTGAAGCTTTCTTT. Based on the CDR3 plus reference TRBV9 and TRBJ1-1, the full variable domain is DSGVTQTPKHLITATGQRVTLRCSPRSGDLSVYWYQQSLDQGLQFLIQYYNGEERAKGNILERFSAQQFPDLHSELNLSSLELGDSALYFCASSVGSRTEAFFGQGTRLTVV.

In the case of this clonotype: A much larger clone sits a single nucleotide away, making a read error possible. In this CDR3 the conserved last residue, phenylalanine or tryptophan, is missing, so a read error is likely. The chain couples TRBV2 to TRBJ1-2; tentative D call: TRBD1 (6 bases). This CDR3 has 12 residues. V was pared by 6 bases and J by 6 bases, with 11 bases between. The V gene's germline CDR1 is SNHLY and CDR2 FYNNEI. This chain's CDR3 is CASRIRQDGYTL. DNA for the CDR3: TGTGCCAGCAGGATAAGACAGGATGGCTACACCCTC.

This clonotype was counted ten times or more. V and J are TRBV7-9 and TRBJ2-3, with D perhaps TRBD2 (7 bases). V lost 6 bases to trimming and J lost 4 bases, with 14 bases between them. The CDR3 has 14 amino acids. From germline, CDR1 is SEHNR and CDR2 FQNEAQ (reference sequence). In nucleotides, the CDR3 is TGTGCCAGCAGTCACCCGGGGGGCCCAGATACGCAGTATTTT. Translating it yields CASSHPGGPDTQYF. Full variable domain (remainder filled in from reference TRBV7-9 and TRBJ2-3): DTGVSQNPRHKITKRGQNVTFRCDPISEHNRLYWYRQTLGQGPEFLTYFQNEAQLEKSRLLSDRFSAERPKGSFSTLEIQRTEQGDSAMYLCASSHPGGPDTQYFGPGTRLTVL.

Ten or more counts support this clonotype. The genes are TRBV4-1 and TRBJ2-7; no firm D call. Trimming took 1 base from V and 3 from J, leaving 10 bases between them. The CDR3 covers 14 residues. Germline V gene sequence: CDR1 MGHRA, CDR2 YSYEKL. Here the CDR3 reads CASSQGHQNYEQYF. The CDR3 nucleotides read TGCGCCAGCAGCCAAGGCCATCAGAACTACGAGCAGTACTTC.

This clonotype showed up just a few times. This rearrangement joins TRBV12-5 to TRBJ2-7, with 13 bases identical to TRBD2. The CDR3 sequence is 15 residues long. Germline-derived CDR1 and CDR2 are LGHNT and FRNRAP. Unmatched junction bases numbered 2, after V lost 4 bases and J lost 2 bases. The CDR3 loop is CASGSGLAGTYEQYF. In DNA form, the CDR3 reads TGTGCTAGTGGTTCGGGACTAGCGGGGACCTACGAGCAGTACTTC.

The genes are TRBV27 and TRBJ2-7; a weak D match, TRBD2 (5 bases). Between the trimmed V and J ends, which lost 5 bases and 2 bases, there was a span of 13 bases. Germline CDR1 and CDR2: MNHEY and SMNVEV (reference sequence). The CDR3 consists of 14 residues. CDR3 sequence: CASSPSGEPYEQYF. Written as DNA, the CDR3 is TGTGCCAGCAGTCCGAGCGGCGAACCCTACGAGCAGTACTTC.

In its sample, this clonotype was seen once. An end of the junction differs from the germline gene, which may be a read error. This chain links TRBV7-9 with TRBJ2-2; D may be TRBD2 (5 bases). This CDR3 has 14 residues. The V gene's germline CDR1 is SEHNR and CDR2 FQNEAQ (reference sequence). Written as DNA, the CDR3 is TGTGCCAGCAGCGCTTATGGAAACACCGGGGAGCTGCTTTTT. This translates into CASSAYGNTGELLF. Supplemented by reference TRBV7-9 and TRBJ2-2, the full variable domain reads DTGVSQNPRHKITKRGQNVTFRCDPISEHNRLYWYRQTLGQGPEFLTYFQNEAQLEKSRLLSDRFSAERPKGSFSTLEIQRTEQGDSAMYLCASSAYGNTGELLFGEGSRLTVL.

This chain joins TRBV7-8 and TRBJ2-3; 9 nucleotides match TRBD1. The CDR3 extends over 17 amino acids. The junction had 12 bases not matched to a gene; V was cut back by 5 bases and J by 3 bases. The germline V gene encodes CDR1 SGHVS and CDR2 FQNEAQ. The chain's CDR3 is CASSASPGTGLTDTQYF. CDR3 DNA: TGTGCCAGCAGCGCGAGTCCCGGGACAGGGTTAACAGATACGCAGTATTTT.